Shown below are 5 T cell receptor beta chains from a single sample sequenced in a study of T-cell memory formation after mild COVID-19 (dated by TCRdb to the early 2020s). The library was prepared using 5' RACE. TCRdb shows the sequencer as Illumina NovaSeq 6000. The public reads were run again by TCRdb, first through fastp at Q25 and then through MiXCR, and only productive beta chains were kept. Rows are combined by CDR3 protein, so each entry shows the most common genes and DNA. The sample table shows roughly 250,000 distinct CDR3 sequences, and roughly 17% are seen once. Roughly 3.6% of the sample is held by the ten biggest clonotypes. Sequenced: PBMCs or a T cell subset sorted from them (not recorded which). These receptors were taken from a man aged 18-30 years who had mild COVID-19 (a few samples of this study predate the infection). The sample titles of this study are shuffled in the database, so cell type and time point are left out; the donor was told from shared clones.

This clonotype was recorded a few times. The rearrangement uses TRBV6-2 or TRBV6-3 and TRBJ2-3, with no clear D. The CDR3 has 14 amino acids. Germline V gene data show CDR1 as MNHEY and CDR2 as SVGEGT. V shed 7 bases and J shed 3 bases, with 14 bases lying between them. DNA for the CDR3: TGTGCCAGCAATAGTAGGTCCGTTACAGATACGCAGTATTTT. It translates to CASNSRSVTDTQYF.

The chain uses TRBV6-1 and TRBJ2-7, with D maybe TRBD2 (7 bases). Looked up from germline, CDR1 is MNHNS and CDR2 is SASEGT. The CDR3 runs to 15 residues. Trimming shortened V by 1 base and J by 2 bases, and 12 bases separated the two germline ends. This chain's CDR3 is CASSEVGGGPYEQYF. CDR3 DNA: TGTGCCAGCAGTGAAGTAGGGGGGGGCCCCTACGAGCAGTACTTC.

This chain joins TRBV7-2 and TRBJ1-2; perhaps TRBD1 as D (6 bases). Trimming shortened V by 5 bases and J by 6 bases, and 13 bases separated the two germline ends. The CDR3 has 13 amino acids. Germline V lookup: CDR1 SGHTA, CDR2 FQGNSA. The CDR3 DNA reads TGTGCCAGCAGCCGTACAGGGTTTGATGGCTACACCTTC. Amino acid sequence: CASSRTGFDGYTF.

The sample holds a few counts of this clonotype. The chain couples TRBV12-3 or TRBV12-4 to TRBJ1-5; D gene unclear. The CDR3 is 11 amino acids. The V gene lost 6 bases and the J gene lost 8 bases, with 8 bases spanning the gap. In DNA form, the CDR3 reads TGTGCCAGCAGCCTAGTGGAGCCCCAGCATTTT. Translation gives CASSLVEPQHF.

In its sample, this clonotype was seen a few times. The rearrangement uses TRBV19 and TRBJ1-4, with D uncertain. The CDR3 has 14 residues. The V end lost 2 bases, the J end lost 0 bases, and 4 bases lay between the germline ends. Germline assignment: CDR1 LNHDA and CDR2 SQIVND (reference sequence). CDR3 sequence (DNA): TGTGCCAGTAGTATACGCGCAACTAATGAAAAACTGTTTTTT. It specifies CASSIRATNEKLFF.